These 10 T cell receptor beta chains were all obtained from the same sample, sequenced in a study of breast tumors, draining lymph nodes, adjacent tissues. Axillary draining lymph nodes of breast cancer patients supplied the node samples. TCRdb re-called the multiplex PCR reads through MiXCR, storing one row per CDR3 protein. The sample has about 130,000 distinct CDR3 sequences; around 20% are singletons. Material for sequencing was axillary lymph node tissue. The receptors shown here come from a female donor with breast cancer. Some clones in this sample may be carry-over from other donors' samples.

This clonotype appeared many times. This sequence joins TRBV20-1 and TRBJ2-4; perhaps TRBD1 as D (5 bases). The V and J ends lost 0 bases and 0 bases respectively, with 9 bases between them. This CDR3 is built from 15 residues. Germline V CDR1 and CDR2: DFQATT, SNEGSKA (reference sequence). This CDR3 is CSAREDTLAKNIQYF. The CDR3 nucleotides read TGCAGTGCTAGAGAGGACACCTTAGCCAAAAACATTCAGTACTTC.

The chain carries TRBV6-9 and TRBJ2-4; 7 bases line up with TRBD1. The V segment lost 9 bases and the J segment 1 base; nucleotides outside the gene matches: 3. Germline V gives CDR1 MNHGY, CDR2 SVAAGI. The CDR3 covers 13 residues. The DNA of the CDR3 is TGTGCCAGAGAACAGGGGGCCAAAAACATTCAGTACTTC. Residues: CAREQGAKNIQYF.

For this clonotype: Being one base from a much bigger clone, this may be a read error. The chain uses TRBV7-2 and TRBJ2-3, with 14 bases matching TRBD2. V lost 1 base and J lost 9; bases outside the gene matches: 9. The V gene's germline CDR1 is SGHTA and CDR2 FQGNSA. The CDR3 loop spans 17 amino acids. The CDR3 loop is CASSLGLAGGGAGTQYF. CDR3 DNA sequence: TGTGCCAGCAGCTTAGGACTAGCGGGAGGGGGGGCGGGAACGCAGTATTTT.

This clonotype came up many times. This chain joins TRBV11-2 and TRBJ2-5; TRBD2 agrees at 7 bases. Per germline, CDR1 SGHAT and CDR2 FQNNGV. The CDR3 sequence is 15 residues long. The V gene end was trimmed by 1 base and the J gene end by 0 bases; junction bases not matched to a gene: 2. In nucleotides, the CDR3 is TGTGCCAGCAGCTTAGGGGGAGGGGACCAAGAGACCCAGTACTTC. It encodes CASSLGGGDQETQYF.

This clonotype was seen at least ten times. The rearrangement joins TRBV6-5 to TRBJ1-2, with TRBD1 matching 7 bases. The germline gives CDR1 MNHEY, CDR2 SVGAGI. The CDR3 loop spans 14 amino acids. Unmatched junction bases numbered 10, after V lost 6 bases and J lost 6 bases. The CDR3 spells CASSDRVLFNGYTF. CDR3 DNA: TGTGCCAGCAGCGACAGGGTCTTATTTAATGGCTACACCTTC.

The sample holds a few counts of this clonotype. The V gene is TRBV19, the J gene TRBJ2-3; D remains unclear. With 0 bases removed from V and 2 bases from J, the gap between germline ends came to 9 bases. The CDR3 spans 15 residues. CDR1 and CDR2 (germline): LNHDA, SQIVND (reference sequence). The CDR3 region is CASSIDEVSTDTQYF. The DNA of the CDR3 is TGTGCCAGTAGTATAGATGAGGTGTCCACAGATACGCAGTATTTT. The full variable domain, with the rest looked up from reference TRBV19 and TRBJ2-3, is DGGITQSPKYLFRKEGQNVTLSCEQNLNHDAMYWYRQDPGQGLRLIYYSQIVNDFQKGDIAEGYSVSREKKESFPLTVTSAQKNPTAFYLCASSIDEVSTDTQYFGPGTRLTVL.

Many counts were recorded for this clonotype. J is TRBJ1-4 and V is TRBV7-9; no clear D gene. V gave up 2 bases and J gave up 0 bases, with 7 bases separating them. The CDR3 loop spans 15 amino acids. Germline V gene sequence: CDR1 SEHNR, CDR2 FQNEAQ (reference sequence). CDR3 in DNA: TGTGCCAGCAGCTTAAAAGGGACAACTAATGAAAAACTGTTTTTT. Protein: CASSLKGTTNEKLFF.

The sample holds many counts of this clonotype. The chain has TRBV5-5 and TRBJ1-5; a weak D match, TRBD1 (6 bases). Trimming left V 3 bases short and J 5 bases short, with 12 bases between. Germline CDR1 is SGHKS and CDR2 is YYEKEE (reference sequence). The CDR3 is 14 amino acids. The chain's CDR3 is CASSSGTRHQPQHF. The DNA for the CDR3 is TGTGCCAGCAGCTCGGGGACACGACATCAGCCCCAGCATTTT. Together with reference TRBV5-5 and TRBJ1-5, the CDR3 gives the full variable domain: DAGVTQSPTHLIKTRGQQVTLRCSPISGHKSVSWYQQVLGQGPQFIFQYYEKEERGRGNFPDRFSARQFPNYSSELNVNALLLGDSALYLCASSSGTRHQPQHFGDGTRLSIL.

The table lists this clonotype with many counts. The gene calls are TRBV7-8 and TRBJ2-1; no clear D gene. Germline loops: CDR1 SGHVS, CDR2 FQNEAQ. The CDR3 spans 14 residues. Trimming cost V 0 bases and J 5 bases, with 8 bases left between them. CDR3 in amino acids: CASSLASSNNEQFF. For the CDR3, the DNA is TGTGCCAGCAGCTTAGCGTCGAGTAACAATGAGCAGTTCTTC.

This clonotype was counted a few times. This sequence joins TRBV10-2 and TRBJ2-2; 7 bases line up with TRBD1. This CDR3 has 13 residues. J lost 5 bases, V lost 8 bases, and 5 bases had no gene match. The germline V gene has CDR1 WSHSY and CDR2 SAAADI. CDR3 nucleotide sequence: TGCGCCAGCGACAGGGTAGGAACCGGGGAGCTGTTTTTT. Translation gives CASDRVGTGELFF.